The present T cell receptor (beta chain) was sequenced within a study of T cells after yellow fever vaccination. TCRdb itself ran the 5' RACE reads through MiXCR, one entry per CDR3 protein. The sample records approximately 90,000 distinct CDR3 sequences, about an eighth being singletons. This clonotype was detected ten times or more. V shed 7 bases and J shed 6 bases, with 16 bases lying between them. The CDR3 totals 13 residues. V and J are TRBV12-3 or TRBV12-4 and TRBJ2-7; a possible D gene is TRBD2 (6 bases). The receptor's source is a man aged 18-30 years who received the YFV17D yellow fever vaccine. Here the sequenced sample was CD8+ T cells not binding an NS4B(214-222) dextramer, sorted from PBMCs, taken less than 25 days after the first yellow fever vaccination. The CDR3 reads CASTLGGRSEQYF. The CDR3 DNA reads TGTGCCAGCACCCTCGGGGGTCGTTCCGAGCAGTACTTC.